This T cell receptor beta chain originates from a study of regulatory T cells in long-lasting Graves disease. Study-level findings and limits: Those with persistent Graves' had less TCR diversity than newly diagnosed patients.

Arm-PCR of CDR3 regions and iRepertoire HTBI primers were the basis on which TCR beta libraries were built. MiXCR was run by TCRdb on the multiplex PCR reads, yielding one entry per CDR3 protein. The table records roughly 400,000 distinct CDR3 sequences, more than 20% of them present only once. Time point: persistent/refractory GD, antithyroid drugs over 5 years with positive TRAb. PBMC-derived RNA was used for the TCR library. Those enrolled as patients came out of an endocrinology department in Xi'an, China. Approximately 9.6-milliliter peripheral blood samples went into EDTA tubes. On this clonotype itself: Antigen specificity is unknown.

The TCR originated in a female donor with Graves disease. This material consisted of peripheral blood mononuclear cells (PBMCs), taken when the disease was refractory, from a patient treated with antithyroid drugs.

The CDR3 DNA is TGTGCCAGCAGCCAATTAATTGGGGAGCTGTTTTTT. Its translation: CASSQLIGELFF. The chain links TRBV6-1 to TRBJ2-2; the D is unclear. V gave up 6 bases and J gave up 8 bases, with 10 bases separating them. This CDR3 region has 12 residues. CDR1 is MNHNS and CDR2 is SASEGT in the germline V gene.